These T cell receptor beta chains were read from a single sample in a study of blood T cell repertoires in COVID-19. The repertoire was sequenced with immunoSEQ multiplex PCR; TCRdb's copy has only in-frame clones and lacks some. The sample holds 390,000 or so clones; approximately 90% are singletons and the top ten take more than 0.8%. Sequenced sample: PBMCs or T cells enriched from blood (not recorded which). These receptors were obtained from a man aged 18 to 30 who had recovered from COVID-19. The conserved cysteine and the conserved F or W are not part of the CDR3 here.

j_call v_call cdr3_aa
TRBJ1-1 TRBV11-3 ASSRQGGGNTEAF
TRBJ1-3 TRBV7-8 ASRSRGDRSSGNTIY
TRBJ2-2 TRBV24-1 ATSDYPAGGPGGELF
TRBJ2-2 TRBV9 ASSVVVSGNTGELF
TRBJ1-1 TRBV6-5 ASSNRDSYTEAF
TRBJ2-7 TRBV18 ASSPGTSGRAAQY
TRBJ2-1 TRBV7-9 ASSPGQSNEQF
TRBJ2-7 TRBV19 ASSITLGTSGVTTYEQY
TRBJ2-1 TRBV11-2 ASSPGSSVRRGNEQF
TRBJ2-7 TRBV4-2 ASSQRGGPTYEQY
TRBJ2-7 TRBV5-1 ASSVPPRDEQY
TRBJ2-2 TRBV6-5 ASSYKRSSATGELF
TRBJ2-7 TRBV4-1 ASSQDRTGRSYEQY
TRBJ1-5 TRBV21-1 ASSILPDRAGEGKHQPQH
TRBJ1-4 TRBV6-1 ASSEGVRAPGDV
TRBJ2-5 TRBV7-2 ASSRNPAGVETQY
TRBJ2-1 TRBV27 ASSISGGSGSYNEQF
TRBJ1-3 TRBV5-1 ASSLAVGGRGNTIY
TRBJ1-1 TRBV18 ASSPLGQEAF
TRBJ1-1 TRBV18 ASNRQGMDTEAF
TRBJ2-1 TRBV9 ASSDGGTSGEFTYNEQF
TRBJ1-5 TRBV29-1 SVSRGGQDQPQH